The source of this T cell receptor (beta chain) is a study of technical replicates of blood from a handful of donors. Concerning this clone itself: At one boundary the junction diverges from the germline segment, which might be a read error.

The V gene's germline CDR1 is LNHDA and CDR2 SQIVND (reference sequence). This CDR3 is 15 amino acids long. Profiling relied on immunoSEQ multiplex PCR, and the TCRdb table lists in-frame clones only, not all of them. The sample records under 70,000 clones, 91% being singletons. Sequencing used PBMCs. This sequence joins TRBV19 and TRBJ2-1; 8 bases are shared with TRBD2. This receptor was identified in a human donor in good health. Some clones in this sample may be carry-over from other donors' samples. The CDR3: CTSSLAGSTYNEQFF. The CDR3 coding sequence is TGTACCAGTAGTTTAGCGGGGTCGACCTACAATGAGCAGTTCTTC.